This is a list of T cell receptor beta chains from one sample in a study of blood T cell repertoires in COVID-19. Repertoires were generated with immunoSEQ multiplex PCR, while TCRdb's copy carries only in-frame clones and drops some. The sample has some 50,000 clones, roughly 87% seen once. The sample was peripheral blood. All receptors come from a man aged 50 to 60 with active COVID-19. CDR3s include the opening cysteine and the closing phenylalanine or tryptophan. The D gene is left open where the match is weak. Rows may omit the clone size; those that give it use once, few, many or a size class.

j_gene,d_gene,abundance,v_gene,CDR3aa,CDR3nt
TRBJ2-7,TRBD1,NA,TRBV4-1,CASSQADRVGPYEQYF,TGCGCCAGCAGCCAAGCAGACAGGGTGGGCCCCTACGAGCAGTACTTC
TRBJ2-1,TRBD1,NA,TRBV6-1,CASSETWDSPFF,TGTGCCAGCAGTGAAACGTGGGACAGTCCGTTCTTC
TRBJ1-3,NA,NA,TRBV2,CASRESRDFGSGNTIYF,TGTGCCAGCAGGGAAAGCCGGGACTTCGGCTCTGGAAACACCATATATTTT
TRBJ2-3,NA,NA,TRBV5-6,CASSPQADGDTQYF,TGTGCCAGCAGCCCCCAGGCCGATGGGGATACGCAGTATTTT
TRBJ1-3,TRBD1,NA,TRBV28,CASSFTGTGVGNTIYF,TGTGCCAGCAGTTTTACAGGGACAGGGGTTGGAAACACCATATATTTT
TRBJ2-5,NA,NA,TRBV18,CASSPPVAAQETQYF,TGTGCCAGCTCACCACCGGTCGCGGCACAAGAGACCCAGTACTTC
TRBJ2-7,NA,once,TRBV11-2,CASSPNSYEQYF,TGTGCCAGCAGCCCAAATAGCTACGAGCAGTACTTC
TRBJ2-3,TRBD2,NA,TRBV28,CASSVSGGNTDTQYF,TGTGCCAGCAGTGTTAGCGGGGGAAACACAGATACGCAGTATTTT
TRBJ2-1,NA,NA,TRBV11-2,CASSPVAQSQYNEQFF,TGTGCCAGCAGCCCCGTAGCCCAGTCCCAGTACAATGAGCAGTTCTTC
TRBJ2-7,NA,NA,TRBV4-3,CASSHTGTGYEQYF,TGCGCCAGCAGCCATACAGGGACGGGCTACGAGCAGTACTTC
TRBJ2-2,NA,NA,TRBV6-5,CASRRDAWGSGELFF,TGTGCCAGCAGGCGGGACGCTTGGGGGTCCGGGGAGCTGTTTTTT
TRBJ2-7,TRBD1,NA,TRBV28,CASRPTDRGRGYEQYF,TGTGCCAGCAGACCGACAGACAGGGGTCGGGGCTACGAGCAGTACTTC
TRBJ2-1,TRBD2,NA,TRBV27,CASSLSSAWREPQWYNEQFF,TGTGCCAGCAGTTTATCTTCGGCATGGCGGGAGCCCCAATGGTACAATGAGCAGTTCTTC
TRBJ2-7,TRBD1,NA,TRBV5-6,CASTLREGQGAYEQYF,TGTGCCAGCACCCTCAGGGAGGGACAGGGGGCCTACGAGCAGTACTTC
TRBJ1-4,NA,NA,TRBV4-1,CASSQELRGTNEKLFF,TGCGCCAGCAGCCAAGAGTTGCGGGGGACTAATGAAAAACTGTTTTTT
TRBJ2-3,NA,NA,TRBV13,CASNARGRASTDTQYF,TGTGCCAGCAACGCACGGGGGAGAGCTAGCACAGATACGCAGTATTTT
TRBJ1-6,TRBD1,NA,TRBV6-5,CASSPTGIIYSPLHF,TGTGCCAGCAGCCCGACAGGGATAATTTATTCACCCCTCCACTTT
TRBJ2-1,NA,NA,TRBV27,CASSIPSLGPIHNEQFF,TGTGCCAGCAGTATCCCCAGTCTAGGCCCCATTCACAATGAGCAGTTCTTC
TRBJ2-1,TRBD2,NA,TRBV4-3,CASRPNLGLAGGEQFF,TGCGCCAGCAGACCGAACCTCGGACTAGCGGGGGGAGAGCAGTTCTTC
TRBJ2-1,NA,large,TRBV28,CASSLPLTAGTNEQFF,TGTGCCAGCAGTCTCCCCCTGACGGCGGGAACTAATGAGCAGTTCTTC
TRBJ2-1,NA,NA,TRBV11-3,CASKGPGASNEQFF,TGTGCCAGCAAAGGTCCAGGGGCGAGCAATGAGCAGTTCTTC
TRBJ1-5,TRBD1,NA,TRBV24-1,CATSGTGGTQPQHF,TGTGCCACCTCCGGGACAGGGGGTACTCAGCCCCAGCATTTT
TRBJ2-7,NA,NA,TRBV19,CASSIGFGGAYEQYF,TGTGCCAGTAGTATTGGTTTCGGGGGAGCCTACGAGCAGTACTTC
TRBJ1-1,NA,once,TRBV9,CASSAGRAEAFF,TGTGCCAGCAGCGCGGGCAGGGCTGAAGCTTTCTTT
TRBJ1-1,NA,NA,TRBV6-6,CASSSSGNTEAFF,TGTGCCAGCAGTTCCTCTGGCAACACTGAAGCTTTCTTT
TRBJ2-7,TRBD2,once,TRBV28,CASMGAGGPYEQYF,TGTGCCAGCATGGGGGCGGGAGGGCCCTACGAGCAGTACTTC
TRBJ2-5,NA,NA,TRBV21-1,CASSTRTGTLQETQYF,TGTGCCAGCAGCACCAGAACCGGGACACTACAAGAGACCCAGTACTTC
TRBJ1-2,TRBD1,NA,TRBV6-5,CASSYDTGTGGYGYTF,TGTGCCAGCAGTTATGATACCGGGACAGGCGGATATGGCTACACCTTC
TRBJ2-7,NA,NA,TRBV4-3,CASSQGRSGFEQYF,TGCGCCAGCAGCCAAGGTCGGTCCGGGTTCGAGCAGTACTTC
TRBJ1-2,TRBD1,NA,TRBV28,CASSRGQGGFYYGYTF,TGTGCCAGCAGTAGGGGACAGGGAGGGTTTTACTATGGCTACACCTTC
TRBJ2-1,TRBD2,NA,TRBV19,CASTVTSGTYNEQFF,TGTGCCAGTACTGTGACTAGCGGGACTTACAATGAGCAGTTCTTC
TRBJ1-1,NA,NA,TRBV2,CASNLDRAGDTEAFF,TGTGCCAGCAATCTTGATCGCGCGGGGGACACTGAAGCTTTCTTT
TRBJ2-5,TRBD1,NA,TRBV11-2,CASRLNSWTGQETQYF,TGTGCCAGCAGACTAAATTCTTGGACAGGACAAGAGACCCAGTACTTC
TRBJ1-1,TRBD1,NA,TRBV18,CASSPPARGFTEAFF,TGTGCCAGCTCACCACCGGCCAGGGGGTTCACTGAAGCTTTCTTT
TRBJ2-3,TRBD2,NA,TRBV6-1,CASSENPTSLTDTQYF,TGTGCCAGCAGTGAAAATCCGACTAGCCTCACAGATACGCAGTATTTT
TRBJ2-7,NA,NA,TRBV7-9,CASSHPVGSYYEQYF,TGTGCCAGCAGTCACCCAGTGGGCAGTTACTACGAGCAGTACTTC
TRBJ1-5,NA,NA,TRBV3-1/TRBV3-2,CASSLRSQPQHF,TGTGCCAGCAGCCTGAGGAGTCAGCCCCAGCATTTT
TRBJ2-7,TRBD1,NA,TRBV6-2/TRBV6-3,CASSQERDSRPYEQYF,TGTGCCAGCAGTCAAGAACGGGACAGCCGTCCCTACGAGCAGTACTTC
TRBJ2-7,TRBD2,NA,TRBV7-2,CASSPRLAGGEEQYF,TGTGCCAGCAGCCCCCGACTAGCGGGAGGTGAAGAGCAGTACTTC
TRBJ2-7,NA,NA,TRBV29-1,CSDGTPYEQYF,TGCAGCGACGGGACACCCTACGAGCAGTACTTC
TRBJ2-2,TRBD1,once,TRBV9,CASSVDRGPRELFF,TGTGCCAGCAGCGTAGATAGGGGGCCGAGGGAGCTGTTTTTT
TRBJ1-4,TRBD1,NA,TRBV4-3,CASSQDPPGQNNEKLFF,TGCGCCAGCAGCCAAGATCCACCGGGACAGAATAATGAAAAACTGTTTTTT
TRBJ1-5,TRBD1,NA,TRBV5-6,CASTLGQGNQPQHF,TGTGCCAGCACCCTTGGACAGGGGAATCAGCCCCAGCATTTT
TRBJ2-2,NA,NA,TRBV5-6,CASSLLIPGELFF,TGTGCCAGCAGCTTGCTTATTCCCGGGGAGCTGTTTTTT
TRBJ1-6,TRBD1,NA,TRBV18,CASSVDRRVSPLHF,TGTGCCAGCTCAGTGGACAGGAGGGTCTCACCCCTCCACTTT
TRBJ2-7,NA,NA,TRBV5-4,CASSLSGSGAYEQYF,TGTGCCAGCAGCTTGTCAGGCTCCGGGGCCTACGAGCAGTACTTC
TRBJ2-2,NA,NA,TRBV19,CASRSNNERGNTGELFF,TGTGCCAGTAGAAGTAATAACGAAAGAGGGAACACCGGGGAGCTGTTTTTT
TRBJ2-5,TRBD2,NA,TRBV7-9,CASSLWTSGVALLGETQYF,TGTGCCAGCAGCTTATGGACTAGCGGGGTGGCGTTGTTGGGAGAGACCCAGTACTTC
TRBJ1-2,TRBD1,NA,TRBV28,CASSSMGQAIYGYTF,TGTGCCAGCAGTTCCATGGGACAGGCGATCTATGGCTACACCTTC
TRBJ1-1,NA,NA,TRBV18,CASSPPIAVNTEAFF,TGTGCCAGCTCACCACCTATTGCAGTAAACACTGAAGCTTTCTTT
TRBJ1-1,NA,NA,TRBV19,CASSIDHAGYAFF,TGTGCCAGTAGTATAGATCACGCAGGGTACGCTTTCTTT
TRBJ2-7,NA,NA,TRBV7-2,CASSQSRANLNYEQYF,TGTGCCAGCAGCCAGTCCAGGGCAAACTTAAATTACGAGCAGTACTTC